This T cell receptor beta chain was sequenced in a study of PD-L1 blockade in urothelial cancer. Study overall: At 3 weeks after treatment start (second dose) and again at 6 weeks, blood was analyzed.

Measured with immunoSEQ multiplex PCR; TCRdb has only the in-frame clones, and not every one. The top ten clones hold less than 3.5% of a sample with some 67,000 clones, roughly 91% of them seen once. The V gene end was trimmed by 6 bases and the J gene end by 5 bases; junction bases not matched to a gene: 10. This CDR3 comprises 15 residues. Germline values: CDR1 MNHEY, CDR2 SVGAGI. This chain connects TRBV6-5 to TRBJ1-3; TRBD1 agrees at 7 bases. The origin of this receptor is a man in his 60s with urothelial cancer. The input for sequencing was PBMCs, taken around atezolizumab (anti-PD-L1) treatment. The CDR3 DNA sequence: TGTGCCAGCAGCTCCACAGGGGCGGGTAGAAACACCATATATTTT. It yields the protein CASSSTGAGRNTIYF.